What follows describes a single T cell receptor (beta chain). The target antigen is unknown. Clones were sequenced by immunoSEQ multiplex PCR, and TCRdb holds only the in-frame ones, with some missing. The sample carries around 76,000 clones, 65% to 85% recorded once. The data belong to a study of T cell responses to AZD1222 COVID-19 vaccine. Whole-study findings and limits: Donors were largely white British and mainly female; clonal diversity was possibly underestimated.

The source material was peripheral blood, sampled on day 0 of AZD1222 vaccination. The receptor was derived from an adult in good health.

CDR3 amino acids: CASSQSPGSRSSYNEQFF. The CDR3 DNA reads TGTGCCAGTAGTCAATCTCCGGGGTCGAGGAGCTCCTACAATGAGCAGTTCTTC. The rearrangement joins TRBV19 to TRBJ2-1, with a weak D call TRBD2 (5 bases). Germline CDR1 is LNHDA and CDR2 is SQIVND (reference sequence). CDR3 size: 18 residues. The V gene lost 5 bases and the J gene lost 0 bases, with 20 bases spanning the gap. Variable domain in full (rest from reference TRBV19 and TRBJ2-1): DGGITQSPKYLFRKEGQNVTLSCEQNLNHDAMYWYRQDPGQGLRLIYYSQIVNDFQKGDIAEGYSVSREKKESFPLTVTSAQKNPTAFYLCASSQSPGSRSSYNEQFFGPGTRLTVL.